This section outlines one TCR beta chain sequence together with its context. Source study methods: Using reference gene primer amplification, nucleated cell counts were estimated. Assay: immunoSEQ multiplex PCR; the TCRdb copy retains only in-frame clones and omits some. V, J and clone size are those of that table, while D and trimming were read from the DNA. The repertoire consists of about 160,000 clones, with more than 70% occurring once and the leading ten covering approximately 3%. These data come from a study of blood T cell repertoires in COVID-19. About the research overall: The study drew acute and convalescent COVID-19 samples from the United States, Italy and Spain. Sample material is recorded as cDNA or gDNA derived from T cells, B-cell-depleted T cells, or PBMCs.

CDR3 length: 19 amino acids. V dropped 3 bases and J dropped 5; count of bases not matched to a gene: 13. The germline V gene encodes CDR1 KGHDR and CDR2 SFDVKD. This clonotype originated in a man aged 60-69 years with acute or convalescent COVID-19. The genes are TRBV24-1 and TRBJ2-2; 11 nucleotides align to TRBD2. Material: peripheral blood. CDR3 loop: CATSDLPSGGPAGTGELFF. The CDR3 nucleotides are TGTGCCACCAGTGATCTCCCTAGCGGGGGGCCGGCGGGAACCGGGGAGCTGTTTTTT.